The 23 T cell receptor beta chains below all came from one sample that was sequenced in a study of shared clonotypes between healthy human individuals. Naive CD8 isolation took CD45RO-negative cells positively selected for CCR7 and excluded terminally differentiated effector memory CD45RA+ cells. TCRdb's table, derived via immunoSEQ multiplex PCR, lists solely in-frame clones and lacks some. The sample has fewer than 800,000 clones, around 90% seen once. Sample: naive CD8+ T cells sorted from blood. The source is a man in his thirties or forties in good health.

The sample holds a few counts of this clone. Other nucleotide sequences from this sample produce the same CDR3. V and J are TRBV6-1 and TRBJ1-5, with a weak D call TRBD1 (5 bases). CDR3 size: 15 residues. CDR1 and CDR2 (germline): MNHNS, SASEGT. Trimming cost V 1 base and J 1 base, with 8 bases left between them. In DNA form, the CDR3 reads TGTGCCAGCAGTGAAGGGGGCGGGAGCAATCAGCCCCAGCATTTT. This encodes CASSEGGGSNQPQHF.

The V and J genes are TRBV7-2 and TRBJ2-7; 9 bases are a match to TRBD1. The CDR3 has 16 residues. The V segment lost 0 bases and the J segment 5 bases; nucleotides outside the gene matches: 8. In germline, CDR1 is SGHTA, CDR2 FQGNSA. CDR3 nucleotides: TGTGCCAGCAGCTTAGCGGTCGGGACAGGGCTGAACGAGCAGTACTTC. Translated: CASSLAVGTGLNEQYF.

The chain is built from TRBV19 and TRBJ2-2; 7 nucleotides line up with TRBD2. Germline trimming cut 3 bases from V and 4 bases from J; bases unmatched to any gene: 5. Per the germline V gene, CDR1 is LNHDA and CDR2 is SQIVND (reference sequence). The CDR3 consists of 15 residues. The CDR3 is CASSIPAGSTGELFF. In DNA form, the CDR3 reads TGTGCCAGTAGTATCCCAGCGGGATCCACCGGGGAGCTGTTTTTT. The full variable domain, in which reference TRBV19 and TRBJ2-2 provide the parts outside the CDR3, is DGGITQSPKYLFRKEGQNVTLSCEQNLNHDAMYWYRQDPGQGLRLIYYSQIVNDFQKGDIAEGYSVSREKKESFPLTVTSAQKNPTAFYLCASSIPAGSTGELFFGEGSRLTVL.

The chain links TRBV6-5 to TRBJ2-7; 8 bases are shared with TRBD2. The V gene's germline CDR1 is MNHEY and CDR2 SVGAGI. CDR3 length equals 13 residues. J was trimmed by 2 bases and V by 6 bases; bases with no gene match: 3. CDR3 bases: TGTGCCAGCAGGACGGGAGGGACCTACGAGCAGTACTTC. This sequence encodes CASRTGGTYEQYF.

This clone has a handful of counts. V usage is TRBV7-2 and J usage is TRBJ1-5; tentatively, D is TRBD1 (6 bases). The CDR3 is 15 residues long. The V and J ends lost 4 bases and 5 bases respectively, with 15 bases between them. The germline V gene encodes CDR1 SGHTA and CDR2 FQGNSA. The CDR3 reads CASSSEWGAHQPQHF. The CDR3 bases are TGTGCCAGCAGCTCCGAGTGGGGGGCGCATCAGCCCCAGCATTTT. Full variable domain (outside the CDR3, taken from reference TRBV7-2 and TRBJ1-5): GAGVSQSPSNKVTEKGKDVELRCDPISGHTALYWYRQSLGQGLEFLIYFQGNSAPDKSGLPSDRFSAERTGGSVSTLTIQRTQQEDSAVYLCASSSEWGAHQPQHFGDGTRLSIL.

With regard to this clone: Other DNA sequences in the sample encode the same CDR3. The V call is TRBV10-1, the J call TRBJ2-1; D gene ambiguous. CDR3 length equals 11 residues. Germline CDR1 is WNHNN and CDR2 is SYGVQD (reference sequence). V was shortened by 2 bases and J by 7 bases, with 3 bases between the two germline ends. The CDR3 loop reads CASSETNEQFF. The CDR3 DNA follows: TGCGCCAGCAGTGAGACAAATGAGCAGTTCTTC.

In nucleotides, the CDR3 is TGCGCCAGCAGCCCCGTGTGGATGGGAGCCCACGAGCAGTACTTC. It codes for CASSPVWMGAHEQYF. The genes are TRBV23-1 and TRBJ2-7, with D perhaps TRBD2 (5 bases). TRBV23-1 is an open reading frame whose function is uncertain. V was cut by 6 bases and J by 5 bases, with 20 bases left in between. CDR3 length equals 15 residues.

The V call is TRBV29-1, the J call TRBJ2-5; 10 bases fit TRBD2. The germline V gene encodes CDR1 SQVTM and CDR2 ANQGSEA. This CDR3 spans 14 amino acids. The V segment lost 4 bases and the J segment 0 bases; nucleotides outside the gene matches: 2. The CDR3 loop is CSVVAGGHQETQYF. The CDR3 DNA reads TGCAGCGTTGTAGCGGGAGGACACCAAGAGACCCAGTACTTC.

The genes are TRBV30 and TRBJ2-1; D gene unclear. V lost 1 base and J lost 5, with 15 bases in between. There are 15 residues in the CDR3. Germline V CDR1 and CDR2: GTSNPN, SVGIG (reference sequence). The CDR3 region has the DNA TGTGCCTGGAGTGGATGGGCCTTTGTTGACAATGAGCAGTTCTTC. It yields the protein CAWSGWAFVDNEQFF.

Remarks on this clone: In the same sample, other DNA sequences code for this CDR3. CDR3 DNA sequence: TGTGCCAGCTCACCTGGCAGTGGCTCCTACGAGCAGTACTTC. It is translated as CASSPGSGSYEQYF. The chain carries TRBV18 and TRBJ2-7, with D hard to call. V gave up 3 bases and J gave up 0 bases, with 9 bases separating them. Germline loops: CDR1 KGHSH, CDR2 LQKENI. The CDR3 runs to 14 residues.

The chain is built from TRBV13 and TRBJ2-1; 11 positions agree with TRBD2. The CDR3 has 15 amino acids. V trimming: 5 bases; J trimming: 12 bases; junction bases outside the gene matches: 12. CDR1 PRHDT and CDR2 FYEKMQ come from the germline V gene (reference sequence). CDR3 loop: CASSPQLAGGVGQFF. The CDR3 region has the DNA TGTGCCAGCAGCCCCCAGCTAGCGGGAGGCGTGGGGCAGTTCTTC.

The chain combines TRBV7-9 with TRBJ2-3; 7 bases are shared with TRBD1. V lost 6 bases to trimming and J lost 2 bases; unmatched junction nucleotides: 11. Germline lookup yields CDR1 SEHNR and CDR2 FQNEAQ (reference sequence). The CDR3 extends over 16 amino acids. CDR3 bases: TGTGCCAGCAGTTGGGACAGTGAATTTACCACAGATACGCAGTATTTT. Encoded protein: CASSWDSEFTTDTQYF.

The V gene is TRBV7-2, the J gene TRBJ2-7; D not certain. The V end was cut by 0 bases, the J end by 3 bases, with 9 bases between. The germline CDR1 and CDR2 sequences are SGHTA and FQGNSA. The length of the CDR3 is 14 residues. DNA for the CDR3: TGTGCCAGCAGCTTAGCGGGCGCGCACTACGAGCAGTACTTC. Its translation: CASSLAGAHYEQYF.

The chain recombines TRBV28 with TRBJ2-5; D is unclear. Germline V CDR1 and CDR2: MDHEN, SYDVKM. With 10 bases removed from V and 7 bases from J, the gap between germline ends came to 13 bases. The CDR3 covers 11 residues. The CDR3 DNA reads TGTGCCACCACCGGACCAGGGACCCAGTACTTC. Translation gives CATTGPGTQYF.

V usage is TRBV2 and J usage is TRBJ2-7, with TRBD2 matching 13 bases. This CDR3 has 16 residues. From germline, CDR1 is SNHLY and CDR2 FYNNEI. J gave up 3 bases and V 2 bases, and 4 bases lay outside the gene matches. In nucleotides, the CDR3 is TGTGCCAGCAGTGAAACGGGACTAGCGGGATTCTACGAGCAGTACTTC. This gives the protein CASSETGLAGFYEQYF.

CDR3 nucleotide sequence: TGTGCCAGCAGTTCGCCGCGGGGAAACTATGGCTACACCTTC. Protein: CASSSPRGNYGYTF. This chain uses TRBV7-9 with TRBJ1-2, with no clear D. Trimming took 6 bases from V and 2 from J, leaving 13 bases between them. Germline loops: CDR1 SEHNR, CDR2 FQNEAQ (reference sequence). The CDR3 spans 14 residues. Drawing the rest from reference TRBV7-9 and TRBJ1-2, the complete variable domain is DTGVSQNPRHKITKRGQNVTFRCDPISEHNRLYWYRQTLGQGPEFLTYFQNEAQLEKSRLLSDRFSAERPKGSFSTLEIQRTEQGDSAMYLCASSSPRGNYGYTFGSGTRLTVV.

The V gene is TRBV4-3, the J gene TRBJ2-1, with D perhaps assigned TRBD1 or TRBD2 (5 bases each). Germline assignment: CDR1 LGHNA and CDR2 YSLEER. V gave up 0 bases and J gave up 6 bases, with 21 bases separating them. CDR3 length: 18 amino acids. The CDR3 is CASSQDPAWGSASNEQFF. The CDR3 DNA is TGCGCCAGCAGCCAAGACCCTGCCTGGGGGAGTGCCTCCAATGAGCAGTTCTTC.

This clone was seen many times. The rearrangement uses TRBV29-1 and TRBJ2-5; TRBD2 aligns across 12 bases. This CDR3 is built from 14 residues. V was clipped by 7 bases and J by 3 bases; unmatched bases: 6. Germline CDR1 reads SQVTM; CDR2 reads ANQGSEA. This CDR3 is CSGTSGRTKETQYF. The DNA of the CDR3 is TGCAGCGGTACTAGCGGGAGGACGAAAGAGACCCAGTACTTC.

V is TRBV18 and J is TRBJ2-1, with TRBD1 matching 11 bases. Germline V gene lookup returns CDR1 KGHSH and CDR2 LQKENI. After removal of 6 bases from V and 4 bases from J, the junction contained 5 bases not matched to a gene. The CDR3 covers 15 residues. This CDR3 reads CASSAGTGGYNEQFF. The CDR3 DNA reads as TGTGCCAGCTCCGCGGGGACAGGGGGATACAATGAGCAGTTCTTC. Based on the CDR3 plus reference TRBV18 and TRBJ2-1, the full variable domain is NAGVMQNPRHLVRRRGQEARLRCSPMKGHSHVYWYRQLPEEGLKFMVYLQKENIIDESGMPKERFSAEFPKEGPSILRIQQVVRGDSAAYFCASSAGTGGYNEQFFGPGTRLTVL.

This rearrangement joins TRBV5-6 to TRBJ1-2, with no clear D. The CDR3 length is 14 residues. The V gene's germline CDR1 is SGHDT and CDR2 YYEEEE. V lost 4 bases to trimming and J lost 3 bases, with 13 bases between them. The CDR3 coding sequence is TGTGCCAGCAGCCCGCTTGGCGGGGACTATGGCTACACCTTC. As protein: CASSPLGGDYGYTF.

This clone was observed a single time. The chain uses TRBV5-1 and TRBJ2-3; no definite D call. The germline V and J ends were trimmed by 3 bases and 2 bases, with 4 bases remaining between them. The CDR3 contains 12 residues. CDR1 SGHRS and CDR2 YFSETQ come from the germline V gene. CDR3 amino acids: CASSWTTDTQYF. DNA of the CDR3: TGCGCCAGCAGCTGGACCACAGATACGCAGTATTTT.

As regards this clone: Additional DNA sequences in this sample encode the identical CDR3. The chain has TRBV6-5 and TRBJ2-2; D call uncertain. Trimming cost V 2 bases and J 2 bases, with 3 bases left between them. CDR3 length equals 13 residues. The germline gives CDR1 MNHEY, CDR2 SVGAGI. This CDR3 reads CASSYVNTGELFF. The CDR3 DNA follows: TGTGCCAGCAGTTACGTAAACACCGGGGAGCTGTTTTTT.

The rearrangement uses TRBV13 and TRBJ2-2; TRBD2 is a possible D gene (5 bases). With 3 bases removed from V and 8 bases from J, the gap between germline ends came to 7 bases. Germline assignment: CDR1 PRHDT and CDR2 FYEKMQ (reference sequence). CDR3 length: 12 residues. The CDR3 reads CASSFRLGELFF. CDR3 coding DNA: TGTGCCAGCAGCTTTCGACTAGGGGAGCTGTTTTTT.